One and the same sample provided the 10 T cell receptor beta chains below, sequenced in a study of cytomegalovirus exposure and HLA in healthy donors. The PCR had 60 Vbeta and 13 Jbeta primers. TCRdb keeps only in-frame clones here, not all; method: immunoSEQ multiplex PCR. The table lists around 170,000 clones, just under 80% of them singletons. Sequencing was performed on PBMCs. Receptors originate from a woman between 50 and 59 years old in good health and CMV-seropositive.

The chain links TRBV4-3 to TRBJ2-5, with TRBD2 matching 11 bases. CDR3 length: 15 residues. The germline V gene has CDR1 LGHNA and CDR2 YSLEER. Unmatched junction bases numbered 6, after V lost 6 bases and J lost 3 bases. Written as DNA, the CDR3 is TGCGCCAGCAGGAGGGGGACTAGCGGTGAAGAGACCCAGTACTTC. Translated: CASRRGTSGEETQYF.

This chain links TRBV11-2 with TRBJ2-3, with 7 nucleotides matching TRBD1. V trimming: 3 bases; J trimming: 3 bases; junction bases outside the gene matches: 3. This CDR3 region has 14 residues. The V gene's germline CDR1 is SGHAT and CDR2 FQNNGV. This CDR3 is CASSFDRETDTQYF. CDR3 DNA: TGTGCCAGCAGCTTTGACAGGGAAACAGATACGCAGTATTTT.

The DNA of the CDR3 is TGTGCCAGCAGCAAGGACAATGGAGAGACCCAGTACTTC. Protein sequence: CASSKDNGETQYF. The chain employs TRBV7-2 and TRBJ2-5; D is possibly TRBD1 (5 bases). This CDR3 contains 13 residues. V was clipped by 5 bases and J by 4 bases, with 11 bases between them. Per the germline V gene, CDR1 is SGHTA and CDR2 is FQGNSA.

This chain uses TRBV10-2 with TRBJ2-5; 15 bases are a match to TRBD2. The CDR3 totals 20 residues. Germline CDR1 reads WSHSY; CDR2 reads SAAADI. With 0 bases clipped from V and 3 bases from J, the junction kept 11 bases outside the gene matches. The CDR3 DNA sequence: TGCGCCAGCAGTGAGTCGGAAAGGTTCTGGACTAGCGGGGGGGAAGAGACCCAGTACTTC. Translation gives CASSESERFWTSGGEETQYF.

V usage is TRBV19 and J usage is TRBJ1-1, with D unresolved. This CDR3 has 11 amino acids. Trimming took 6 bases from V and 9 from J, leaving 11 bases between them. The germline gives CDR1 LNHDA, CDR2 SQIVND (reference sequence). CDR3 region: CASSVRDQAFF. The CDR3, as DNA: TGTGCCAGTAGCGTCCGGGATCAAGCTTTCTTT.

This clone appeared once. The chain is built from TRBV6-4 and TRBJ2-3; the match to TRBD1 covers 8 bases. The CDR3 runs 13 residues. CDR1 and CDR2 (germline): MRHNA, SNTAGT. Trimming at V came to 6 bases and at J to 6 bases, leaving 5 bases not matched to a gene. The CDR3 loop is CASSRQGRDTQYF. CDR3 bases: TGTGCCAGCAGCCGACAGGGGCGGGATACGCAGTATTTT.

CDR3 residues: CASSQDYGTFNYGYTF. CDR3 DNA sequence: TGTGCCAGCAGCCAAGATTACGGGACATTTAACTATGGCTACACCTTC. The gene calls are TRBV14 and TRBJ1-2, with TRBD1 as a possible D gene (6 bases). The germline CDR1 and CDR2 sequences are SGHDN and FVKESK. The CDR3 covers 16 residues. V was shortened by 0 bases and J by 1 base, with 12 bases between the two germline ends.

This clone was detected a few times. The genes are TRBV11-3 and TRBJ1-1, with a weak D call TRBD1 (5 bases). CDR3 length equals 14 residues. The V gene's germline CDR1 is SGHNT and CDR2 YENEEA. The V end lost 2 bases, the J end lost 7 bases, and 14 bases lay between the germline ends. This chain's CDR3 is CASSLRAGGGEAFF. DNA of the CDR3: TGTGCCAGCAGCTTACGGGCCGGGGGAGGTGAAGCTTTCTTT.

The chain carries TRBV7-6 and TRBJ1-4; 7 bases line up with TRBD1. V dropped 5 bases and J dropped 1; count of bases not matched to a gene: 7. This CDR3 is 16 amino acids long. The germline CDR1 and CDR2 sequences are SGHVS and FNYEAQ. CDR3 amino acids: CASSRMTGQTNEKLFF. CDR3 DNA: TGTGCCAGCAGCCGGATGACAGGGCAAACTAATGAAAAACTGTTTTTT.

The chain employs TRBV27 and TRBJ1-2, with a possible D match to TRBD1 (5 bases). There are 14 residues in the CDR3. Germline values: CDR1 MNHEY, CDR2 SMNVEV (reference sequence). V lost 2 bases and J lost 4, with 11 bases in between. This CDR3 reads CASSLRQGPYGYTF. CDR3 coding DNA: TGTGCCAGCAGTTTAAGGCAGGGCCCCTATGGCTACACCTTC.